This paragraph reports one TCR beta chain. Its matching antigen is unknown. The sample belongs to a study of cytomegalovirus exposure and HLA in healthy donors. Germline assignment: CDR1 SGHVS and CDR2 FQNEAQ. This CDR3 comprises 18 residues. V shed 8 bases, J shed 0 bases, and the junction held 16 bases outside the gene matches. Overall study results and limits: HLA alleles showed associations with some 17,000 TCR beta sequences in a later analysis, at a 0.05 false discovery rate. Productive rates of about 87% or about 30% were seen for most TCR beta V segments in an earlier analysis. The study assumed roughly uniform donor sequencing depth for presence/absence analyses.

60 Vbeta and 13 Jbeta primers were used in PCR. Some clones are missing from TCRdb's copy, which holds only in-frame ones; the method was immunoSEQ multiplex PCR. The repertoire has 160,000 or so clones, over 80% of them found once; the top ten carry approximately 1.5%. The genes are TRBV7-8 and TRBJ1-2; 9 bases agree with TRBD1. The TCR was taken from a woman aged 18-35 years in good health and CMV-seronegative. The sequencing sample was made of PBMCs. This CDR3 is CASALFEDRGPTNYGYTF. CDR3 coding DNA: TGTGCCAGCGCCTTGTTTGAGGACAGGGGACCAACTAACTATGGCTACACCTTC.